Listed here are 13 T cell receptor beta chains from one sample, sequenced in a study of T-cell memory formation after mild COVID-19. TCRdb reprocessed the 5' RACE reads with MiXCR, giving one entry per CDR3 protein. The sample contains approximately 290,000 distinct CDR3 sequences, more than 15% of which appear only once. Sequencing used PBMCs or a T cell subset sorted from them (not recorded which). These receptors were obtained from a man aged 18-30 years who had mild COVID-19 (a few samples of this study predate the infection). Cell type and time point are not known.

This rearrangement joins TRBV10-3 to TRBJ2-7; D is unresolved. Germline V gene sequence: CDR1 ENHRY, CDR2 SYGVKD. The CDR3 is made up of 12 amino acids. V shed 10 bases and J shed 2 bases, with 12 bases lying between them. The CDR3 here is CATQTDPYEQYV. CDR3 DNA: TGTGCCACGCAGACGGACCCCTACGAGCAGTACGTC.

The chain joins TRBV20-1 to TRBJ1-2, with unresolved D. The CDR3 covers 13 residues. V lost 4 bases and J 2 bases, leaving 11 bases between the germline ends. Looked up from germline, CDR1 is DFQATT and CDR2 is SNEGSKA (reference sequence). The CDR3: CSAIAGANYGYTF. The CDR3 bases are TGCAGTGCTATCGCCGGAGCAAACTATGGCTACACCTTC.

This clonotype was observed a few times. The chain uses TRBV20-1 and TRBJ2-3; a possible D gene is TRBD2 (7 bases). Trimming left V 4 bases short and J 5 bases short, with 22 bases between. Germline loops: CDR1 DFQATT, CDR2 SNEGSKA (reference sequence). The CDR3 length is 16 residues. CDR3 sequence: CSATDVRGALGDTQYF. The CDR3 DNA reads TGCAGTGCTACAGATGTACGGGGGGCTTTGGGAGATACGCAGTATTTT.

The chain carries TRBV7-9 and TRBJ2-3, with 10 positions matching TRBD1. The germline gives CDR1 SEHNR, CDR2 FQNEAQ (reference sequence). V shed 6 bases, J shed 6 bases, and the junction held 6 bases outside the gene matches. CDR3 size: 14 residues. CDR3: CASSLGTGADTQYF. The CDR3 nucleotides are TGTGCCAGCAGTCTCGGGACAGGGGCGGATACGCAGTATTTT.

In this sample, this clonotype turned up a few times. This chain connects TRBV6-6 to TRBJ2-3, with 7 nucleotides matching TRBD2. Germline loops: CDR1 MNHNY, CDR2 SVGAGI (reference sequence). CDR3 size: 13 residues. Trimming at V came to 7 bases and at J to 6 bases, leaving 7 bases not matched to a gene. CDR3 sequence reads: CASILAGEDTQYF. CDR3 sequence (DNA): TGTGCCAGCATCCTGGCGGGGGAGGATACGCAGTATTTT.

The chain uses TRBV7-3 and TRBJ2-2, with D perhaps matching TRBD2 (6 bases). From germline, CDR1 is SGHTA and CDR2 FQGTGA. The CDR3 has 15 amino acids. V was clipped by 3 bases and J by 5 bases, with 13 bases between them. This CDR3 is CASSLGRAGTGELFF. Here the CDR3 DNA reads TGTGCCAGCAGCTTGGGCAGGGCGGGGACCGGGGAGCTGTTTTTT.

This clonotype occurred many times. This chain's CDR3 is CASSQMGYNEQFF. The CDR3 nucleotides read TGTGCCAGCAGCCAAATGGGGTACAATGAGCAGTTCTTC. This rearrangement joins TRBV7-3 to TRBJ2-1; D uncertain. Trimming cost V 5 bases and J 4 bases, with 9 bases left between them. CDR1 is SGHTA and CDR2 is FQGTGA in the germline V gene. The CDR3 runs 13 residues.

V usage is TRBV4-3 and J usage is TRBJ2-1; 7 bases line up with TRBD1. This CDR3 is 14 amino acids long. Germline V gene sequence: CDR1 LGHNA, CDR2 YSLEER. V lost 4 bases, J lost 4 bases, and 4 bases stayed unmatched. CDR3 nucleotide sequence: TGCGCCAGCAGCCGAGAACAGGGGTACAATGAGCAGTTCTTC. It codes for CASSREQGYNEQFF.

Written as DNA, the CDR3 is TGCAGCGTTCTGGAGGTCCGGGGCACTGAAGCTTTCTTT. Translated, it gives CSVLEVRGTEAFF. The chain has TRBV29-1 and TRBJ1-1; D not certain. CDR1 and CDR2 (germline): SQVTM, ANQGSEA. The CDR3 covers 13 residues. V was trimmed by 5 bases and J by 4 bases, leaving 14 bases between them.

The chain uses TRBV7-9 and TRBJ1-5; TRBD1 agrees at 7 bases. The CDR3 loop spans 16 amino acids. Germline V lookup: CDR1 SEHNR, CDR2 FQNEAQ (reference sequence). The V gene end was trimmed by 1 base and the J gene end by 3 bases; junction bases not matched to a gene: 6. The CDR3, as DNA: TGTGCCAGCAGCTTAGGGGACAGCCGAGTCAATCAGCCCCAGCATTTT. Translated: CASSLGDSRVNQPQHF.

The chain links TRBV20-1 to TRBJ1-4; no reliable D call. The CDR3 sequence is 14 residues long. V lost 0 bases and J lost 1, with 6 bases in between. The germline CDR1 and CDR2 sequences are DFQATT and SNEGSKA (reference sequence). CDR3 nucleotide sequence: TGCAGTGCTAGAGATATGAGAACTAATGAAAAACTGTTTTTT. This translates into CSARDMRTNEKLFF.

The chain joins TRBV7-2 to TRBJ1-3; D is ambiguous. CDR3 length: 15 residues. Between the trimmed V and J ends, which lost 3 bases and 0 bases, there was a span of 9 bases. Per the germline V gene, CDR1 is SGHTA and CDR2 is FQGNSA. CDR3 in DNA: TGTGCCAGCAGCTTCATGGGGTTCTCTGGAAACACCATATATTTT. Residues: CASSFMGFSGNTIYF.

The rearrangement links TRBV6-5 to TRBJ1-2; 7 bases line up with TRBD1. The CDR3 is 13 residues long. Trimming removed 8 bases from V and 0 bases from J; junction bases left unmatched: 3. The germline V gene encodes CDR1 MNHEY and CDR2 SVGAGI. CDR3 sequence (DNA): TGTGCCAGCGGAGGGACAGCTAACTATGGCTACACCTTC. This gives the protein CASGGTANYGYTF.